Following are 25 T cell receptor beta chains from one sample sequenced in a study of cytomegalovirus exposure and HLA in healthy donors. The PCR had 60 Vbeta and 13 Jbeta primers. The data were produced by immunoSEQ multiplex PCR, yet TCRdb's version contains in-frame clones alone and is incomplete. The data show under 120,000 clones, more than 60% seen once. Sequenced sample: PBMCs. The receptors here all came from a female donor in good health and CMV-seropositive.

The V gene is TRBV6-1, the J gene TRBJ2-7; the match to TRBD1 covers 7 bases. With V trimmed by 7 bases and J by 0 bases, 6 bases remained unmatched. Germline values: CDR1 MNHNS, CDR2 SASEGT. The CDR3 sequence is 14 residues long. The CDR3 nucleotides are TGTGCCAGCACCATGACAGGGAGCTCCTACGAGCAGTACTTC. It codes for CASTMTGSSYEQYF.

This sequence joins TRBV5-1 and TRBJ2-7; tentatively, D is TRBD2 (5 bases). The V end was cut by 4 bases, the J end by 1 base, with 9 bases between. Germline assignment: CDR1 SGHRS and CDR2 YFSETQ. The CDR3 is 13 residues long. CDR3 sequence reads: CASSIRDSYEQYF. DNA for the CDR3: TGCGCCAGCAGCATCCGGGATTCCTACGAGCAGTACTTC.

The V gene is TRBV12-5, the J gene TRBJ2-3, with 13 bases matching TRBD2. CDR3 length equals 16 residues. The V gene end was trimmed by 5 bases and the J gene end by 2 bases; junction bases not matched to a gene: 4. Germline assignment: CDR1 LGHNT and CDR2 FRNRAP. The CDR3 DNA reads TGTGCTAGTGGTCCGGGACTAGCGGGATTCACAGATACGCAGTATTTT. It yields the protein CASGPGLAGFTDTQYF.

V gene TRBV30 combines with J gene TRBJ1-5; D is perhaps TRBD1 (6 bases). Germline lookup yields CDR1 GTSNPN and CDR2 SVGIG (reference sequence). The length of the CDR3 is 15 residues. V dropped 2 bases and J dropped 2 bases, with 13 bases sitting between them. This CDR3 reads CAWSRGGLGNQPQHF. In DNA form, the CDR3 reads TGTGCCTGGAGTCGAGGGGGATTAGGCAATCAGCCCCAGCATTTT.

The rearrangement joins TRBV14 to TRBJ2-3; 14 positions match TRBD2. CDR1 SGHDN and CDR2 FVKESK come from the germline V gene. The V segment lost 6 bases and the J segment 6 bases; nucleotides outside the gene matches: 11. The CDR3 loop spans 17 amino acids. The CDR3 coding sequence is TGTGCCAGCAGACCAACGGGACTAGCGGGAGTCGATGATACGCAGTATTTT. Its translation: CASRPTGLAGVDDTQYF.

This clone was found a few times. The rearrangement joins TRBV7-9 to TRBJ2-5; TRBD1 matches at 8 bases. The J segment lost 2 bases and the V segment lost 4 bases, leaving 9 bases of the junction unmatched. Germline V CDR1 and CDR2: SEHNR, FQNEAQ (reference sequence). CDR3 size: 16 residues. The CDR3 sequence is CASSWPTGTGQETQYF. The CDR3 DNA sequence: TGTGCCAGCAGCTGGCCGACCGGGACAGGACAAGAGACCCAGTACTTC.

The chain has TRBV19 and TRBJ2-1; 10 bases align to TRBD1. CDR3 length: 19 residues. Germline V gene data show CDR1 as LNHDA and CDR2 as SQIVND (reference sequence). Unmatched junction bases numbered 14, after V lost 4 bases and J lost 2 bases. As DNA, the CDR3 is TGTGCCAGTAGTAGGGTAGGGACAGGGGCCCCTTCCACCTACAATGAGCAGTTCTTC. Amino acids: CASSRVGTGAPSTYNEQFF.

The V and J genes are TRBV11-3 and TRBJ2-1, with unresolved D. CDR3 length equals 13 residues. V was shortened by 0 bases and J by 7 bases, with 7 bases between the two germline ends. Germline CDR1 SGHNT, CDR2 YENEEA. CDR3 DNA: TGTGCCAGCAGCTTAGATGGGCGTAATGAGCAGTTCTTC. Its translation: CASSLDGRNEQFF.

The table lists this clone with a count of one. The rearrangement uses TRBV18 and TRBJ1-1; TRBD1 matches 7 bases. The V gene end was trimmed by 3 bases and the J gene end by 7 bases; junction bases not matched to a gene: 5. Germline CDR1 is KGHSH and CDR2 is LQKENI. CDR3 length: 13 residues. CDR3 amino acids: CASSPGTASEAFF. CDR3 in DNA: TGTGCCAGCTCACCCGGGACAGCTAGTGAAGCTTTCTTT.

The chain carries TRBV6-7 and TRBJ1-5; D not certain. TRBV6-7 is assigned to the ORF class and has an uncertain function. Trimming shortened V by 10 bases and J by 4 bases, and 17 bases separated the two germline ends. The CDR3 spans 14 residues. This CDR3 is CATPKGGKNQPQHF. In DNA, the CDR3 is TGTGCCACCCCGAAAGGAGGGAAGAATCAGCCCCAGCATTTT.

The chain combines TRBV7-9 with TRBJ2-1, with TRBD1 matching 7 bases. Trimming cost V 0 bases and J 7 bases; bases outside gene matches: 6. The CDR3 loop spans 15 amino acids. The germline V gene has CDR1 SEHNR and CDR2 FQNEAQ (reference sequence). This chain's CDR3 is CASSLAWSRGNEQFF. CDR3 nucleotide sequence: TGTGCCAGCAGCTTAGCATGGTCCAGGGGGAATGAGCAGTTCTTC.

This chain joins TRBV29-1 and TRBJ1-2; D uncertain. This CDR3 has 12 amino acids. V was clipped by 4 bases and J by 4 bases, with 10 bases between them. Germline lookup yields CDR1 SQVTM and CDR2 ANQGSEA. CDR3 bases: TGCAGCGTTGTGGAGGGAACCTATGGCTACACCTTC. Translating it yields CSVVEGTYGYTF.

The V and J genes are TRBV2 and TRBJ2-1; D may be TRBD2 (6 bases). Germline values: CDR1 SNHLY, CDR2 FYNNEI. Trimming removed 5 bases at V and 9 bases at J, with 11 bases between. The CDR3 extends over 12 amino acids. Here the CDR3 DNA reads TGTGCCAGCAGTAACAGGAGGGCTGAGCAGTTCTTC. Translation gives CASSNRRAEQFF.

The chain combines TRBV2 with TRBJ2-7; D not resolved. The CDR3 is made up of 16 amino acids. Looked up from germline, CDR1 is SNHLY and CDR2 is FYNNEI. V was shortened by 4 bases and J by 0 bases, with 16 bases between the two germline ends. The CDR3 protein is CASSAGPSRYSYEQYF. The DNA for the CDR3 is TGTGCCAGCAGTGCGGGTCCGTCCCGATACTCCTACGAGCAGTACTTC.

CDR3 region: CASRPSRWNIQYF. CDR3 nucleotide sequence: TGTGCCAGCAGGCCTAGTCGATGGAACATTCAGTACTTC. The J gene is TRBJ2-4, the V gene TRBV6-5; D is unclear. Germline CDR1 reads MNHEY; CDR2 reads SVGAGI. The CDR3 covers 13 residues. V was trimmed by 6 bases and J by 7 bases, leaving 13 bases between them.

The CDR3: CASSPGDRGFEGYTF. DNA for the CDR3: TGTGCCAGCAGTCCCGGGGACAGGGGGTTTGAGGGCTACACCTTC. The J gene is TRBJ1-2, the V gene TRBV28; TRBD1 agrees at 11 bases. Germline loops: CDR1 MDHEN, CDR2 SYDVKM. The CDR3 runs to 15 residues. The ends lost 5 bases at V and 8 bases at J; junction bases unmatched: 10.

In this sample, this clone turned up once. The chain employs TRBV28 and TRBJ1-2; D unresolved. V shed 2 bases and J shed 3 bases, with 10 bases lying between them. The CDR3 totals 14 residues. The germline gives CDR1 MDHEN, CDR2 SYDVKM. CDR3 sequence: CASSLARGYYGYTF. The DNA for the CDR3 is TGTGCCAGCAGTTTAGCCCGCGGATACTATGGCTACACCTTC.

V is TRBV19 and J is TRBJ2-2, with TRBD2 identical over 9 bases. The CDR3 spans 16 residues. Germline CDR1 and CDR2: LNHDA and SQIVND (reference sequence). The J segment lost 2 bases and the V segment lost 4 bases, leaving 5 bases of the junction unmatched. CDR3 protein: CASSNTGLANTGELFF. The CDR3 nucleotides read TGTGCCAGTAGTAATACGGGACTAGCAAACACCGGGGAGCTGTTTTTT. Filled out from reference TRBV19 and TRBJ2-2, the complete variable domain reads DGGITQSPKYLFRKEGQNVTLSCEQNLNHDAMYWYRQDPGQGLRLIYYSQIVNDFQKGDIAEGYSVSREKKESFPLTVTSAQKNPTAFYLCASSNTGLANTGELFFGEGSRLTVL.

This chain uses TRBV10-3 with TRBJ1-1; the D gene is possibly TRBD1 (5 bases). The germline gives CDR1 ENHRY, CDR2 SYGVKD. Trimming shortened V by 5 bases and J by 1 base, and 5 bases separated the two germline ends. The CDR3 consists of 12 residues. The CDR3 bases are TGTGCCATCAGTACAGGGAACACTGAAGCTTTCTTT. It codes for CAISTGNTEAFF.

J is TRBJ2-5 and V is TRBV19; TRBD1 agrees at 10 bases. V shed 3 bases, J shed 5 bases, and the junction held 15 bases outside the gene matches. This CDR3 is built from 18 residues. Germline CDR1 reads LNHDA; CDR2 reads SQIVND (reference sequence). CDR3 amino acids: CASSIPKRDRGRGETQYF. The CDR3 DNA sequence: TGTGCCAGTAGTATCCCAAAGCGGGACAGGGGCAGGGGGGAGACCCAGTACTTC.

This clone is a singleton in its sample. V and J are TRBV15 and TRBJ2-3, with TRBD1 as a possible D gene (6 bases). Germline values: CDR1 LNHNV, CDR2 YYDKDF (reference sequence). The V end was cut by 6 bases, the J end by 0 bases, with 10 bases between. The CDR3 is 14 residues long. The CDR3 coding sequence is TGTGCCACCAGACAGGGTGGGAGCACAGATACGCAGTATTTT. This sequence encodes CATRQGGSTDTQYF.

This chain uses TRBV7-2 with TRBJ2-2; 8 bases match TRBD2. CDR1 is SGHTA, CDR2 FQGNSA, per germline. CDR3 length: 15 residues. Losses at the gene ends were 5 bases for V and 4 bases for J; bases not matched to a gene: 6. The CDR3 coding sequence is TGTGCCAGCAGCCGGGGGGGGGCGAGCACCGGGGAGCTGTTTTTT. It is translated as CASSRGGASTGELFF.

The J gene is TRBJ1-2, the V gene TRBV27; TRBD1 aligns across 9 bases. Germline-derived CDR1 and CDR2 are MNHEY and SMNVEV (reference sequence). This CDR3 is built from 14 residues. With V trimmed by 2 bases and J by 8 bases, 6 bases remained unmatched. CDR3 sequence reads: CASSLNHRGLGYTF. The CDR3 DNA reads as TGTGCCAGCAGTTTAAACCACAGGGGGCTAGGCTACACCTTC.

The chain has TRBV11-2 and TRBJ1-2; possible D gene TRBD1, 6 bases. Germline V gene lookup returns CDR1 SGHAT and CDR2 FQNNGV. This CDR3 spans 14 amino acids. Trimming took off 2 bases at V and 8 bases at J, with 15 bases between the two ends. The CDR3 DNA sequence: TGTGCCAGCAGCTTAAAAGCAGGGGTGGGGGGCTACACCTTC. Its translation is CASSLKAGVGGYTF.

CDR3: CASQAGTANTGELFF. As DNA, the CDR3 is TGTGCCAGCCAAGCAGGTACTGCGAACACCGGGGAGCTGTTTTTT. The chain combines TRBV28 with TRBJ2-2, with D hard to call. With 8 bases removed from V and 0 bases from J, the gap between germline ends came to 13 bases. This CDR3 is 15 amino acids long. CDR1 and CDR2 (germline): MDHEN, SYDVKM.